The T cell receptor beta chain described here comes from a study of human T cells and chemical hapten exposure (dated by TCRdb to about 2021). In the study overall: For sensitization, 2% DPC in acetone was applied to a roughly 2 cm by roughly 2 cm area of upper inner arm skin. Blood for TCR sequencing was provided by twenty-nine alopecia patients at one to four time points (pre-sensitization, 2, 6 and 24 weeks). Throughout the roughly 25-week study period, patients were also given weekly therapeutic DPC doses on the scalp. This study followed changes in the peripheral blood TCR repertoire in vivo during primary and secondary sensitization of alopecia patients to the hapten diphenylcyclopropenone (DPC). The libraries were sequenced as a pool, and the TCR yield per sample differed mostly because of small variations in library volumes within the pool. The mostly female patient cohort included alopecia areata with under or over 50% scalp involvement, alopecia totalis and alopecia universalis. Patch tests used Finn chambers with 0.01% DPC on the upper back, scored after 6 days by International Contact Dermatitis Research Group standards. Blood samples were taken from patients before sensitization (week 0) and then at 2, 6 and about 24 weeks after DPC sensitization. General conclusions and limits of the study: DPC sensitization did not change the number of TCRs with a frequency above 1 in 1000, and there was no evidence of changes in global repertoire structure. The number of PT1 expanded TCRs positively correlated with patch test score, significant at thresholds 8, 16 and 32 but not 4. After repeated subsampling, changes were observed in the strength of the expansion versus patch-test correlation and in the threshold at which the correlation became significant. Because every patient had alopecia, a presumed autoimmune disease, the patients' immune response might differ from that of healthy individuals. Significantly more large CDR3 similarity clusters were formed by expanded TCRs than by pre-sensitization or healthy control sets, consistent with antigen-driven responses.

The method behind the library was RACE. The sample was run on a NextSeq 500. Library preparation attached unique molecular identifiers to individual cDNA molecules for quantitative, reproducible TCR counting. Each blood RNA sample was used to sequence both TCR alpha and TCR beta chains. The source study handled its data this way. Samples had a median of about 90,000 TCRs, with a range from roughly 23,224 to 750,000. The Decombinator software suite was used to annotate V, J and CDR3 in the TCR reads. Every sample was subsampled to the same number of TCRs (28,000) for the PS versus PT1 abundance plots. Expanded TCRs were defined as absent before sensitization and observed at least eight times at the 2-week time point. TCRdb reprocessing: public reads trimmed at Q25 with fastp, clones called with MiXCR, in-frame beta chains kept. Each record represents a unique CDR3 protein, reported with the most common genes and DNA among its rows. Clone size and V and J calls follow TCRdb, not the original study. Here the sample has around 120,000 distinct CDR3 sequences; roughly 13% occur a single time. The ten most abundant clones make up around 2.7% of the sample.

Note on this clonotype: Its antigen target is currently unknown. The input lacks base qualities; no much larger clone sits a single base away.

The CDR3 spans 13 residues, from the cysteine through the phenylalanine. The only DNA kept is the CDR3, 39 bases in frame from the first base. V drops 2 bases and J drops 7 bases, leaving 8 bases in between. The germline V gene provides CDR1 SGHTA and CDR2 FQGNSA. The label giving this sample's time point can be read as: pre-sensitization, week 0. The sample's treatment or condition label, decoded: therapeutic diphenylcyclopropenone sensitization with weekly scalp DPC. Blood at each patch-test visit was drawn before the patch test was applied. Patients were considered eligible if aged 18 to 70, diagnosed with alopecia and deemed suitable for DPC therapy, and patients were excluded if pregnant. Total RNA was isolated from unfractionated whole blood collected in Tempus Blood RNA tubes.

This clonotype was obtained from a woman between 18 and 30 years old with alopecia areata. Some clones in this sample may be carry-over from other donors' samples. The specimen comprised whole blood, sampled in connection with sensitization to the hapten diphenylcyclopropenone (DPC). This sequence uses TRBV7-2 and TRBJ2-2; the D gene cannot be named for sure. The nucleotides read TGTGCCAGCAGCTTAATGGAAGGCGGGGAGCTGTTTTTT. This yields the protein CASSLMEGGELFF.